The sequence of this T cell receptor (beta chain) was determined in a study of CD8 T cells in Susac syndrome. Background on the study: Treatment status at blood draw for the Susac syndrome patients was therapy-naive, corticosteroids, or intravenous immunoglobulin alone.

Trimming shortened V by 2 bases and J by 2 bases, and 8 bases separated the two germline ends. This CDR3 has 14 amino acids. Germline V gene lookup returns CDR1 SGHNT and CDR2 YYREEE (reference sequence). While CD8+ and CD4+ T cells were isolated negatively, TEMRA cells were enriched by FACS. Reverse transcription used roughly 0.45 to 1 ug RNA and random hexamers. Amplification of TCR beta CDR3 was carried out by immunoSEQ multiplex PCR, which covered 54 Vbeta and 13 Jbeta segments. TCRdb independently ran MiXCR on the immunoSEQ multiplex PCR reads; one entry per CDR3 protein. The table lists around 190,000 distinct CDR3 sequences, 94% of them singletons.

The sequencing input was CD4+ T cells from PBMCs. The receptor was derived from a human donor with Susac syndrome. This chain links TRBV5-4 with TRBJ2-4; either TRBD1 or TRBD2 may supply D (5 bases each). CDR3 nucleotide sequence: TGTGCCAGCAGCTTTTGGGGGTCCAAAAACATTCAGTACTTC. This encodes CASSFWGSKNIQYF.